The entry below describes one TCR beta chain. The table came from immunoSEQ multiplex PCR; TCRdb's copy has only in-frame clones and leaves some out. Of about 2.4 million clones listed, 93% are singletons. This entry comes from a study of shared clonotypes between healthy human individuals. The CDR3 consists of 13 residues. The germline gives CDR1 LGHNA, CDR2 YSLEER. V was pared by 1 base and J by 9 bases, with 3 bases of the junction left unmatched. The receptor was isolated from a man younger than 35 in good health. Some clones in this sample may be carry-over from other donors' samples. The sequenced sample consisted of naive CD4+ T cells from PBMCs. Described subset: CD45RA+ positively selected. This chain joins TRBV4-3 and TRBJ2-1, with 7 positions matching TRBD2. The CDR3: CASSQVREAEQFF. Here the CDR3 DNA reads TGCGCCAGCAGCCAAGTACGGGAGGCTGAGCAGTTCTTC.